Below are 28 T cell receptor beta chains sequenced from a single sample in a study of T cells in Graves' hyperthyroidism and ophthalmopathy. Amplified TCR beta CDR3 regions came from RNA transcripts. TCR CDR3 underwent first-round RT-PCR with the HTBI primer set. TCRdb recomputed calls from the multiplex PCR reads with MiXCR, one row per CDR3 protein. The repertoire holds around 350,000 distinct CDR3 sequences, with roughly 25% as singletons. Material for sequencing was blood. The receptors here all came from a man aged 45 to 65 with Graves' hyperthyroidism.

As regards this clonotype: This may be a read error: a much more frequent sequence differs by one nucleotide. The gene calls are TRBV27 and TRBJ2-7; 7 bases match TRBD2. V lost 5 bases, J lost 5 bases, and 15 bases stayed unmatched. Germline CDR1 is MNHEY and CDR2 is SMNVEV (reference sequence). This CDR3 has 16 amino acids. In nucleotides, the CDR3 is TGTGCCAGCAGTCGCCTGGGGGGGGGACGGGGTAACGAGCAGTACTTC. As protein: CASSRLGGGRGNEQYF.

V is TRBV5-1 and J is TRBJ2-1, with 9 nucleotides matching TRBD2. CDR1 SGHRS and CDR2 YFSETQ come from the germline V gene. The CDR3 has 16 amino acids. The V segment lost 0 bases and the J segment 5 bases; nucleotides outside the gene matches: 6. CDR3 DNA sequence: TGCGCCAGCAGCTTGGGGTCCAGCGGGAGGCACAATGAGCAGTTCTTC. Translation gives CASSLGSSGRHNEQFF.

This clonotype was detected only a few times. The V and J genes are TRBV7-3 and TRBJ1-1, with 7 bases lining up with TRBD1. The V segment lost 2 bases and the J segment 6 bases; nucleotides outside the gene matches: 9. Germline assignment: CDR1 SGHTA and CDR2 FQGTGA. This CDR3 comprises 15 residues. CDR3 in amino acids: CASSLAGGGTAEAFF. CDR3 bases: TGTGCCAGCAGCTTAGCTGGAGGGGGCACCGCTGAAGCTTTCTTT.

The V gene is TRBV6-1, the J gene TRBJ1-1, with D maybe TRBD1 (6 bases). Looked up from germline, CDR1 is MNHNS and CDR2 is SASEGT. The V end lost 7 bases, the J end lost 6 bases, and 15 bases lay between the germline ends. The CDR3 runs 13 residues. CDR3: CASTPRGLSEAFF. In DNA form, the CDR3 reads TGTGCCAGCACCCCCAGGGGCCTCTCTGAAGCTTTCTTT.

The gene calls are TRBV7-9 and TRBJ1-5; D is unclear. Germline V lookup: CDR1 SEHNR, CDR2 FQNEAQ (reference sequence). The CDR3 has 17 amino acids. V lost 0 bases to trimming and J lost 4 bases, with 16 bases between them. The DNA of the CDR3 is TGTGCCAGCAGCTTAGCGTTGGAGGATCCCAGAAATCAGCCCCAGCATTTT. It yields the protein CASSLALEDPRNQPQHF.

The table lists this clonotype with a few counts. The J gene is TRBJ1-4, the V gene TRBV6-2 or TRBV6-3; a weak D match, TRBD1 (5 bases). V was cut by 6 bases and J by 10 bases, with 15 bases left in between. The germline V gene encodes CDR1 MNHEY and CDR2 SVGEGT. This CDR3 spans 13 amino acids. CDR3 loop: CASSLGQEAKLFF. CDR3 nucleotides: TGTGCCAGCAGCCTTGGACAAGAGGCAAAACTGTTTTTT.

The chain combines TRBV30 with TRBJ2-5, with a possible D match to TRBD2 (6 bases). This CDR3 is 13 amino acids long. Germline loops: CDR1 GTSNPN, CDR2 SVGIG (reference sequence). The ends were cut back, 2 bases at V and 5 bases at J, with 12 bases in the middle. CDR3 loop: CAWSLVGRETQYF. CDR3 DNA: TGTGCCTGGAGTTTAGTGGGGAGGGAGACCCAGTACTTC.

There are a few counts of this clonotype. The V and J genes are TRBV2 and TRBJ1-6; D unclear. The CDR3 loop spans 12 amino acids. V was cut by 6 bases and J by 9 bases, with 9 bases left in between. Germline CDR1 is SNHLY and CDR2 is FYNNEI. CDR3 loop: CASSERSSPLHF. Here the CDR3 DNA reads TGTGCCAGCAGCGAACGGAGTTCACCCCTCCACTTT.

The J gene is TRBJ2-1, the V gene TRBV7-9; a possible D gene is TRBD2 (5 bases). The CDR3 covers 16 residues. CDR1 and CDR2 (germline): SEHNR, FQNEAQ (reference sequence). With 4 bases removed from V and 6 bases from J, the gap between germline ends came to 19 bases. The CDR3 is CASSSPWRASGNEQFF. Here the CDR3 DNA reads TGTGCCAGCAGCTCACCATGGCGGGCTTCAGGCAATGAGCAGTTCTTC.

This clonotype was detected ten times or more. V is TRBV11-2 and J is TRBJ2-7, with D maybe TRBD1 (6 bases). This CDR3 region has 14 residues. Trimming stripped 8 bases from V and 3 bases from J, with 17 bases between. The V gene's germline CDR1 is SGHAT and CDR2 FQNNGV. The CDR3 DNA sequence: TGTGCCAGCGCACAGGACAGAATGGGCTACGAGCAGTACTTC. Translating gives CASAQDRMGYEQYF.

The chain is built from TRBV7-3 and TRBJ1-6; possible D gene TRBD1, 5 bases. V gave up 2 bases and J gave up 6 bases, with 11 bases separating them. This CDR3 region has 15 residues. Germline V gene sequence: CDR1 SGHTA, CDR2 FQGTGA. The CDR3 DNA reads as TGTGCCAGCAGCTTAGCTGCAGGGCTTAATTCACCCCTCCACTTT. Translation: CASSLAAGLNSPLHF.

The chain employs TRBV6-2 or TRBV6-3 and TRBJ1-5, with a possible D match to TRBD1 (6 bases). Germline CDR1 is MNHEY and CDR2 is SVGEGT. The CDR3 loop spans 16 amino acids. Trimming took 6 bases from V and 1 from J, leaving 16 bases between them. The CDR3 reads CASRKGGGVSNQPQHF. The CDR3 DNA sequence: TGTGCCAGCAGAAAAGGGGGAGGCGTCAGCAATCAGCCCCAGCATTTT.

This clonotype was detected many times. This chain joins TRBV2 and TRBJ2-7; D may be TRBD1 (6 bases). The CDR3 runs to 12 residues. V was pared by 5 bases and J by 2 bases, with 7 bases between. Germline values: CDR1 SNHLY, CDR2 FYNNEI. CDR3 protein: CASSRDTYEQYF. The CDR3 bases are TGTGCCAGCAGTAGGGACACCTACGAGCAGTACTTC.

The gene calls are TRBV4-1 and TRBJ1-5; D uncertain. The ends were cut back, 0 bases at V and 7 bases at J, with 10 bases in the middle. Germline loops: CDR1 MGHRA, CDR2 YSYEKL. The CDR3 length is 14 residues. CDR3 loop: CASSQDEAFQPQHF. The CDR3 coding sequence is TGCGCCAGCAGCCAAGATGAGGCATTCCAGCCCCAGCATTTT.

There are a few counts of this clonotype. Possible read error: a much larger clone is one base away. The chain is built from TRBV28 and TRBJ2-1; D gene ambiguous. Germline loops: CDR1 MDHEN, CDR2 SYDVKM. This CDR3 spans 13 amino acids. The DNA of the CDR3 is TGTGCCAGCAGTTTGGAAGGTTACAGTGAGCAGTTCTTC. It yields the protein CASSLEGYSEQFF. The whole variable domain, remainder taken from reference TRBV28 and TRBJ2-1, is DVKVTQSSRYLVKRTGEKVFLECVQDMDHENMFWYRQDPGLGLRLIYFSYDVKMKEKGDIPEGYSVSREKKERFSLILESASTNQTSMYLCASSLEGYSEQFFGPGTRLTVL.

In its sample, this clonotype was seen many times. The rearrangement joins TRBV20-1 to TRBJ2-3; 10 bases line up with TRBD2. Germline V gene lookup returns CDR1 DFQATT and CDR2 SNEGSKA (reference sequence). The CDR3 runs 14 residues. V was clipped by 3 bases and J by 1 base; unmatched bases: 1. The CDR3, as DNA: TGCAGTGCTAGTGGACTAGCGGGCACAGATACGCAGTATTTT. Protein sequence: CSASGLAGTDTQYF.

This clonotype was recorded many times. The chain couples TRBV6-6 to TRBJ1-1; the D is unclear. CDR1 is MNHNY, CDR2 SVGAGI, per germline (reference sequence). V lost 0 bases to trimming and J lost 0 bases, with 2 bases between them. The CDR3 has 13 amino acids. CDR3 sequence reads: CASSYSVNTEAFF. DNA for the CDR3: TGTGCCAGCAGTTACTCAGTGAACACTGAAGCTTTCTTT.

This clonotype was counted a few times. The V call is TRBV19, the J call TRBJ1-3, with D possibly being TRBD1 (5 bases). CDR3 size: 15 residues. Germline-derived CDR1 and CDR2 are LNHDA and SQIVND (reference sequence). Deletions cut 5 bases from V and 0 bases from J, with 11 bases between. The CDR3 coding sequence is TGTGCCAGTAGTTTCGGGACTACCTCTGGAAACACCATATATTTT. The encoded protein is CASSFGTTSGNTIYF.

Only a few counts were recorded for this clonotype. This sequence joins TRBV30 and TRBJ2-5; 7 bases fit TRBD2. The CDR3 totals 13 residues. Germline CDR1 reads GTSNPN; CDR2 reads SVGIG (reference sequence). After removal of 7 bases from V and 2 bases from J, the junction contained 7 bases not matched to a gene. The CDR3 bases are TGTGCCTTGGCTAGCGGACTACAAGAGACCCAGTACTTC. It is translated as CALASGLQETQYF.

This clonotype has just a few counts. The chain is built from TRBV28 and TRBJ1-2, with D perhaps TRBD1 (6 bases). This CDR3 spans 14 amino acids. Germline lookup yields CDR1 MDHEN and CDR2 SYDVKM. The germline V and J ends were trimmed by 5 bases and 3 bases, with 13 bases remaining between them. CDR3 sequence (DNA): TGTGCCAGCAGTAAAGTACAGGGACACTATGGCTACACCTTC. Translating gives CASSKVQGHYGYTF.

The chain recombines TRBV5-6 with TRBJ1-1, with 9 bases that match TRBD1. This CDR3 spans 18 amino acids. Trimming at V came to 0 bases and at J to 0 bases, leaving 9 bases not matched to a gene. Per germline, CDR1 SGHDT and CDR2 YYEEEE. CDR3 sequence (DNA): TGTGCCAGCAGCTTGGAGAGGGGGACAGGGATAATGAACACTGAAGCTTTCTTT. Translated: CASSLERGTGIMNTEAFF.

The gene calls are TRBV7-3 and TRBJ2-7; 8 positions match TRBD1. Germline V gives CDR1 SGHTA, CDR2 FQGTGA. This CDR3 comprises 16 residues. With V trimmed by 4 bases and J by 3 bases, 11 bases remained unmatched. The CDR3 loop reads CASSSLRGRLGYEQYF. In DNA form, the CDR3 reads TGTGCCAGCAGCTCGCTCAGGGGGCGACTAGGCTACGAGCAGTACTTC. The whole variable domain, remainder taken from reference TRBV7-3 and TRBJ2-7, is GAGVSQTPSNKVTEKGKYVELRCDPISGHTALYWYRQSLGQGPEFLIYFQGTGAADDSGLPNDRFFAVRPEGSVSTLKIQRTERGDSAVYLCASSSLRGRLGYEQYFGPGTRLTVT.

This clonotype occurred a few times. The rearrangement links TRBV6-1 to TRBJ1-4; TRBD1 matches at 8 bases. Trimming at V came to 5 bases and at J to 7 bases, leaving 9 bases not matched to a gene. CDR3 size: 15 residues. Germline V CDR1 and CDR2: MNHNS, SASEGT. CDR3 DNA sequence: TGTGCCAGCAGTTATCAGGGGACAGGCCTTGAAAAACTGTTTTTT. This codes for CASSYQGTGLEKLFF.

This clonotype has a handful of counts. This sequence joins TRBV27 and TRBJ2-1; 7 bases map to TRBD2. The CDR3 has 15 amino acids. Germline V gives CDR1 MNHEY, CDR2 SMNVEV (reference sequence). The V and J ends lost 5 bases and 4 bases, in that order; junction bases with no gene match: 8. CDR3 sequence: CASSARASGYNEQFF. The CDR3 DNA reads TGTGCCAGCAGTGCCAGGGCTAGCGGATACAATGAGCAGTTCTTC.

The V and J genes are TRBV20-1 and TRBJ2-7, with D possibly matching TRBD1 (6 bases). The CDR3 extends over 13 amino acids. CDR1 is DFQATT and CDR2 is SNEGSKA in the germline V gene (reference sequence). The ends were cut back, 4 bases at V and 3 bases at J, with 13 bases in the middle. CDR3 in DNA: TGCAGTGCTATCCGGGACATCGGCTACGAGCAGTACTTC. It specifies CSAIRDIGYEQYF.

This clonotype was detected many times. This sequence joins TRBV28 and TRBJ2-2; D gene uncertain. Deletions cut 3 bases from V and 2 bases from J, with 4 bases between. Germline V gives CDR1 MDHEN, CDR2 SYDVKM. The CDR3 totals 13 residues. The chain's CDR3 is CASSFANTGELFF. In DNA, the CDR3 is TGTGCCAGCAGTTTTGCCAACACCGGGGAGCTGTTTTTT.

This clonotype was seen more than once but under ten times. The chain uses TRBV28 and TRBJ2-1; a possible D gene is TRBD2 (5 bases). Per the germline V gene, CDR1 is MDHEN and CDR2 is SYDVKM. The CDR3 loop spans 14 amino acids. The V and J ends lost 8 bases and 6 bases respectively, with 17 bases between them. The CDR3 bases are TGTGCCAGCGCTCGGGCGGGCACATTCAATGAGCAGTTCTTC. Amino acid sequence: CASARAGTFNEQFF. Filled out from reference TRBV28 and TRBJ2-1, the complete variable domain reads DVKVTQSSRYLVKRTGEKVFLECVQDMDHENMFWYRQDPGLGLRLIYFSYDVKMKEKGDIPEGYSVSREKKERFSLILESASTNQTSMYLCASARAGTFNEQFFGPGTRLTVL.

The genes are TRBV3-1 and TRBJ2-7, with D unclear. Germline V gene sequence: CDR1 LGHDT, CDR2 YNNKEL (reference sequence). Trimming removed 6 bases at V and 0 bases at J, with 12 bases between. This CDR3 is 14 amino acids long. The CDR3 DNA is TGTGCCAGCAGTGTGGCGGTGCGCTCCTACGAGCAGTACTTC. Translated: CASSVAVRSYEQYF.